This T cell receptor (beta chain) was sequenced in a study of beta chain features in type 1 diabetes. This CDR3 has 16 amino acids. V shed 5 bases, J shed 6 bases, and the junction held 13 bases outside the gene matches. From germline, CDR1 is SEHNR and CDR2 FQNEAQ (reference sequence). What was sequenced were expressed TCRB transcripts, since all of the isolated RNA had been reverse transcribed. An average of about 3.5 million reads was obtained for naive, central memory and regulatory T cell samples. The assay was immunoSEQ multiplex PCR, and TCRdb's table has in-frame clones only and misses some. The data show 150,000 to 180,000 clones, about 8.5% seen once. This clone was detected only a few times. Cell sorting via CD45RO/CCR7/CD25/CD127/CD95/CD27 was performed to obtain CD4+ naive, central memory, regulatory and stem cell-like memory cells.

The sequenced material came from central memory CD4+ T cells from blood. This chain connects TRBV7-9 to TRBJ2-7, with 10 nucleotides matching TRBD1. This sequence was found in a man aged 18-30 years in good health. CDR3 residues: CASSAQPGQGNSEQYF. CDR3 in DNA: TGTGCCAGCAGCGCTCAACCGGGACAGGGGAACTCCGAGCAGTACTTC.